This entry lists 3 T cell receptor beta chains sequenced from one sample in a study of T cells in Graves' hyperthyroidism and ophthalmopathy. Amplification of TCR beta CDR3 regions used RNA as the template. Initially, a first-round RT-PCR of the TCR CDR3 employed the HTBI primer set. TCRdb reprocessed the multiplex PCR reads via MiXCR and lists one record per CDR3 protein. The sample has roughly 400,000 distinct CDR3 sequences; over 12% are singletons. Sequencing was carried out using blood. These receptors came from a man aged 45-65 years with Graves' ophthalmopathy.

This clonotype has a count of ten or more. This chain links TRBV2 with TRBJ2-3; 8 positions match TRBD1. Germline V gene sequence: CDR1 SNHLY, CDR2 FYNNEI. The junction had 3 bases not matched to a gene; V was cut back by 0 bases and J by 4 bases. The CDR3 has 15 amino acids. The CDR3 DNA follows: TGTGCCAGCAGTGAAGCGGACAGGGAAGCAGATACGCAGTATTTT. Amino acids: CASSEADREADTQYF.

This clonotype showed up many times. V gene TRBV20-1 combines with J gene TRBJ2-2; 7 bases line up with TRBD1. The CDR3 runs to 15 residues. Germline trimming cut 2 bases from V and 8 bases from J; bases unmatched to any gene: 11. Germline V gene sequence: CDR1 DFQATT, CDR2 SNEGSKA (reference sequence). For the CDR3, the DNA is TGCAGTGCTAGAAGGCCGGGACAGAGAACGGGGGAGCTGTTTTTT. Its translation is CSARRPGQRTGELFF.

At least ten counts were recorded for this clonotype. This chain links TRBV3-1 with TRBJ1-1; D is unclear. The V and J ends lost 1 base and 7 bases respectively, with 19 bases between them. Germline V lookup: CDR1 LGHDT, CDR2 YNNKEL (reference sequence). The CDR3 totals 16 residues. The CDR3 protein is CASSQAWTGVENEAFF. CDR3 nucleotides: TGTGCCAGCAGCCAAGCCTGGACTGGGGTGGAGAATGAAGCTTTCTTT.